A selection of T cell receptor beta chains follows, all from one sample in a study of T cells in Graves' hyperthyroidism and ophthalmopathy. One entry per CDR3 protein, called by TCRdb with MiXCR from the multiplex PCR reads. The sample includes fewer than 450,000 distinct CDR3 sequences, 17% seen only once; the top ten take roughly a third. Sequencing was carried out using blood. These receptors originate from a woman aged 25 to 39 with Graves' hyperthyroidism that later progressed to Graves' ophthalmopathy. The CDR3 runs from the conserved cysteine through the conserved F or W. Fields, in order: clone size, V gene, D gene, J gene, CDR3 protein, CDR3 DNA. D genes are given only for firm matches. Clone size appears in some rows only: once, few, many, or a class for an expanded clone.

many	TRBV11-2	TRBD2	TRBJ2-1	CASGGTSGYNEQFF	TGTGCCAGCGGCGGGACTAGCGGCTACAATGAGCAGTTCTTC
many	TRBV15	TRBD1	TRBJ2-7	CATSRETGITYEQYF	TGTGCCACCAGCAGAGAGACAGGGATTACCTACGAGCAGTACTTC
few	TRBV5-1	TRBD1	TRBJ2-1	CASSLQGPYNEQFF	TGCGCCAGCAGCTTACAGGGGCCATACAATGAGCAGTTCTTC
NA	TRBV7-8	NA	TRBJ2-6	CASSLAIPGTHASGANVLTF	TGTGCCAGCAGCTTAGCGATTCCCGGGACGCATGCTTCTGGGGCCAACGTCCTGACTTTC
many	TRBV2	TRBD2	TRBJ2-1	CASRTSGTGSNEQFF	TGTGCCAGCAGGACGAGCGGGACGGGAAGCAATGAGCAGTTCTTC
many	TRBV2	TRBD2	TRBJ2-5	CASRLTGGGETQYF	TGTGCCAGCAGGCTGACGGGGGGTGGTGAGACCCAGTACTTC
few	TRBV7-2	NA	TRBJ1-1	CASSFTMNTEAFF	TGTGCCAGCAGCTTTACCATGAACACTGAAGCTTTCTTT
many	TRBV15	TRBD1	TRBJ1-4	CATSTGTEGNEKLFF	TGTGCCACCAGCACCGGGACAGAGGGTAATGAAAAACTGTTTTTT
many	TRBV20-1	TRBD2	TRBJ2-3	CSAKRGLTDTQYF	TGCAGTGCTAAGCGGGGGTTAACAGATACGCAGTATTTT
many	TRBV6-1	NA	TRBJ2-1	CASSEESYNEQFF	TGTGCCAGCAGTGAGGAGTCCTACAATGAGCAGTTCTTC
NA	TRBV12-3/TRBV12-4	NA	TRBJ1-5	CASSFRDGTGSQPQHF	TGTGCCAGCAGTTTCCGGGACGGGACGGGGAGTCAGCCCCAGCATTTT
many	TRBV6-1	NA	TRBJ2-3	CASSEVREDTQYF	TGTGCCAGCAGTGAGGTTCGGGAAGATACGCAGTATTTT
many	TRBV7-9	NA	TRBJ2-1	CASSRTTHNEQFF	TGTGCCAGCAGCCGAACTACCCACAATGAGCAGTTCTTC
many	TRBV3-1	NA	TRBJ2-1	CASSQDHWVAGAYNEQFF	TGTGCCAGCAGCCAAGATCATTGGGTGGCGGGGGCGTACAATGAGCAGTTCTTC
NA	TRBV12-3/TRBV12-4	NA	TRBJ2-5	CASTSAREWGETQYF	TGTGCCAGCACCTCGGCGAGAGAATGGGGAGAGACCCAGTACTTC
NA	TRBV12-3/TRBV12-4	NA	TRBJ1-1	CASSYTGQADTEAFF	TGTGCCAGCAGTTACACCGGGCAGGCAGACACTGAAGCTTTCTTT
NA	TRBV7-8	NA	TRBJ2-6	CASSLEGWAGPLSGANVLTF	TGTGCCAGCAGCTTAGAAGGATGGGCAGGACCCCTCTCTGGGGCCAACGTCCTGACTTTC
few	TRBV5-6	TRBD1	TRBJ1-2	CASSREQGVGYTF	TGTGCCAGCAGCCGAGAACAGGGGGTTGGCTACACCTTC
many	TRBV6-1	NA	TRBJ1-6	CASSSAEGGPSSYNSPLHF	TGTGCCAGCAGTTCCGCTGAGGGGGGCCCAAGCTCCTATAATTCACCCCTCCACTTT
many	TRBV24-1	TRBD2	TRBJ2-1	CATTGLAGWNEQFF	TGTGCCACAACGGGACTAGCGGGGTGGAATGAGCAGTTCTTC
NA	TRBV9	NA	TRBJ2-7	CASSVVDDHYEQYF	TGTGCCAGCAGCGTAGTGGACGACCACTACGAGCAGTACTTC
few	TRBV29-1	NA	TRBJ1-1	CSVEGAVNTEAFF	TGCAGCGTTGAAGGTGCAGTGAACACTGAAGCTTTCTTT
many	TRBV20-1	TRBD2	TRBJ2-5	CSALITSGGGNQETQYF	TGCAGTGCTCTGATCACTAGCGGGGGCGGCAACCAAGAGACCCAGTACTTC
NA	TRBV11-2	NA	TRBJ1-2	CASSLDLGRPNYGYTF	TGTGCCAGCAGCTTAGATCTCGGGCGGCCTAACTATGGCTACACCTTC
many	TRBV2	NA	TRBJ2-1	CASKDSSPNEQFF	TGTGCCAGCAAGGACAGCAGCCCCAATGAGCAGTTCTTC
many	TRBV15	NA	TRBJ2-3	CATSITGSSTDTQYF	TGTGCCACCAGCATTACGGGATCTAGCACAGATACGCAGTATTTT
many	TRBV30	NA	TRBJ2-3	CAAASSTDTQYF	TGTGCCGCTGCCTCGAGCACAGATACGCAGTATTTT
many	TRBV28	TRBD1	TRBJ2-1	CASRGQSPVDEQFF	TGTGCCAGCAGGGGACAGTCCCCCGTCGATGAGCAGTTCTTC
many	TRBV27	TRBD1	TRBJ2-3	CASSRQGSRADTQYF	TGTGCCAGCAGTAGACAGGGCTCACGTGCAGATACGCAGTATTTT
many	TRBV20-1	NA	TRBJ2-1	CSARDLGDLTYNEQFF	TGCAGTGCTAGAGATTTGGGGGACCTGACCTACAATGAGCAGTTCTTC
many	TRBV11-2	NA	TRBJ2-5	CASSLGWRGAETQYF	TGTGCCAGCAGCTTAGGGTGGAGGGGCGCAGAGACCCAGTACTTC